The rows below give T cell receptor beta chains drawn from one sample of a study of blood T cell repertoires in COVID-19. The assay was immunoSEQ multiplex PCR, and TCRdb's table has in-frame clones only and misses some. The sample lists tens of thousands of clones, around nine tenths occurring once. Sequencing input: peripheral blood. The source is a woman older than 75 with acute or convalescent COVID-19. Each CDR3 is given with its conserved first and last residue. D genes are given only for firm matches. Only part of the rows carry a size: once, few, many, or a class if the clone is expanded.

d_call clone_size j_call v_call cdr3_nt cdr3_aa
- few TRBJ1-5 TRBV6-5 TGTGCCAGCAGACCCATGTGGCGGGGCAATCAGCCCCAGCATTTT CASRPMWRGNQPQHF
- - TRBJ2-1 TRBV27 TGTGCCAGCAGTTTGTCCCGGGACTCCTACAATGAGCAGTTCTTC CASSLSRDSYNEQFF
TRBD1 - TRBJ1-2 TRBV7-2 TGTGCCAGCAGCTCCCCCGACAGGGGAAACTATGGCTACACCTTC CASSSPDRGNYGYTF
- - TRBJ1-3 TRBV12-3/TRBV12-4 TGTGCCAGCAGTTTATTCGGGAAAAACACCATATATTTT CASSLFGKNTIYF
TRBD2 - TRBJ2-1 TRBV4-2 TGTGCCAGCAGCCAAGAATTCGGGGGGGCCACTGAGCAGTTCTTC CASSQEFGGATEQFF
- - TRBJ1-2 TRBV29-1 TGCAGCGTTGGCAGGCCGTCTCCCTATGGCTACACCTTC CSVGRPSPYGYTF
- - TRBJ1-1 TRBV7-3 TGTGCCAGCAGCCCGACAGGTTGGGAAACTGAAGCTTTCTTT CASSPTGWETEAFF
- - TRBJ1-5 TRBV19 TGTGCCAGTAGTTTAACGCCTCAGGGCCTGAGCAATCAGCCCCAGCATTTT CASSLTPQGLSNQPQHF
- - TRBJ2-7 TRBV29-1 TGCAGCGTTGGACTCTTTGGAGGTTACGAGCAGTACTTC CSVGLFGGYEQYF
- - TRBJ2-1 TRBV18 TGTGCCAGCTCACCACCGGGAGGAACCTACAATGAGCAGTTCTTC CASSPPGGTYNEQFF
- - TRBJ2-5 TRBV7-2 TGTGCCAGCAGCTTAGATAGCCGGGTGGGGGGACAAGAGACCCAGTACTTC CASSLDSRVGGQETQYF
TRBD1 - TRBJ1-6 TRBV27 TGTGCCAGCAGTCCTACACTTGGGACAGGGATGAATTCACCCCTCCACTTT CASSPTLGTGMNSPLHF
- - TRBJ1-4 TRBV4-1 TGCGCCAGCAGCCTAGGCATGGGGGGGCGCCCTGAAAAACTGTTTTTT CASSLGMGGRPEKLFF
- - TRBJ2-3 TRBV6-2/TRBV6-3 TGTGCCAGCAGCCCTCCCCCCGTGGGCTTCCTCACAGATACGCAGTATTTT CASSPPPVGFLTDTQYF
TRBD1 - TRBJ2-2 TRBV23-1 TGCGCCAGCAGTCAAGGGGACAGGAGAGGTGCCGGGGAGCTGTTTTTT CASSQGDRRGAGELFF
- - TRBJ2-1 TRBV11-2 TGTGCCAGCAGCTTAGACGGGTGGCGTCTCTCCTACAATGAGCAGTTCTTC CASSLDGWRLSYNEQFF
- - TRBJ2-5 TRBV19 TGTGCCAGTAGTATGGGGGGAACGCTTAAAGAGACCCAGTACTTC CASSMGGTLKETQYF
- - TRBJ1-3 TRBV6-5 TGTGCCAGCAGTTACTCGGACCCCAGGGATGGAAACACCATATATTTT CASSYSDPRDGNTIYF
TRBD2 - TRBJ2-1 TRBV4-2 TGTGCCAGCAGCCAAAACCAAAGAAGCGGGGGGGCCAACAATGAGCAGTTCTTC CASSQNQRSGGANNEQFF
- - TRBJ1-2 TRBV6-6 TGTGCCAGCAGTTGGGACACTCACTATGGCTACACCTTC CASSWDTHYGYTF
- - TRBJ1-4 TRBV3-1/TRBV3-2 TGTGCCAGCAGCTCCCGGACGCCCAGGGGTGAAAAACTGTTTTTT CASSSRTPRGEKLFF
TRBD2 - TRBJ2-1 TRBV4-1 TGCGCCAGCAGCCAAGATCGGCTAGCGGGGGGGAATGAGCAGTTCTTC CASSQDRLAGGNEQFF
TRBD2 - TRBJ2-1 TRBV11-2 TGTGCCAGCAGCTTGCGGGCTAGCGGGGGCAATGAGCAGTTCTTC CASSLRASGGNEQFF
TRBD1 few TRBJ2-7 TRBV7-8 TGTGCCAGCAGCTCAGTATCCTGGGACAGCTCCTACGAGCAGTACTTC CASSSVSWDSSYEQYF
- - TRBJ1-6 TRBV4-1 TGCGCCGCCCAGGGGAGCTCCTATAATTCACCCCTCCACTTT CAAQGSSYNSPLHF
- - TRBJ1-6 TRBV28 TGTGCCAGCAGTTTCGGGAGCTCCTATAATTCACCCCTCCACTTT CASSFGSSYNSPLHF
- - TRBJ2-5 TRBV28 TGTGCCAGCAGTTTGTTAATTGGCACCCAGTACTTC CASSLLIGTQYF